This T cell receptor beta chain was sequenced during a study of control samples from healthy donors and cancer patients. The protocol was immunoSEQ multiplex PCR, while the TCRdb copy is restricted to in-frame clones and leaves out a portion. The data show about 160,000 clones, approximately 96% seen once. The CDR3 runs to 17 residues. The V gene's germline CDR1 is SEHNR and CDR2 FQNEAQ (reference sequence). Trimming at V came to 4 bases and at J to 1 base, leaving 7 bases not matched to a gene. This chain joins TRBV7-9 and TRBJ1-1; 12 bases fit TRBD1. The source material was blood. This sequence was found in a woman between 25 and 40 years old in good health. CDR3 region: CASSYPGQGAPNTEAFF. The CDR3, as DNA: TGTGCCAGCAGCTACCCGGGACAGGGGGCCCCGAACACTGAAGCTTTCTTT.